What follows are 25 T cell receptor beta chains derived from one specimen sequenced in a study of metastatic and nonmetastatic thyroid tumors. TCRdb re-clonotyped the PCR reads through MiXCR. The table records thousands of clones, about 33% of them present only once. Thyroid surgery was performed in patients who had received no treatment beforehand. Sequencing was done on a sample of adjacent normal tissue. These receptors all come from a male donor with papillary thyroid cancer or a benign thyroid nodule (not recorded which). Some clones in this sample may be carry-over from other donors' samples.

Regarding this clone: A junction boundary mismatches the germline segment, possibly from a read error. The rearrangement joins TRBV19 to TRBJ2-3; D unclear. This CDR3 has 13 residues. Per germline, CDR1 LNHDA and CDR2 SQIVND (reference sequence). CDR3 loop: CDSTMRSTDPQYF. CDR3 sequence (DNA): TGTGACAGTACTATGCGAAGTACAGATCCACAGTATTTT.

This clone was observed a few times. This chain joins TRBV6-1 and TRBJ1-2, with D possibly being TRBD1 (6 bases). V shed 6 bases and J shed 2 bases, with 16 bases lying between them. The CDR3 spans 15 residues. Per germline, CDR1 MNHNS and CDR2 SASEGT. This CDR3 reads CASSIQGFSNYGYTF. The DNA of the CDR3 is TGTGCCAGCAGCATACAGGGATTTTCGAACTATGGCTACACCTTC.

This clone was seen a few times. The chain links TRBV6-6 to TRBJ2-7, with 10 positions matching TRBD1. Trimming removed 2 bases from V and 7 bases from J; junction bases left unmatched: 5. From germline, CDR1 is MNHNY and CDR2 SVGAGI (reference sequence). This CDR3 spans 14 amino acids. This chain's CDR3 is CASSYRQGAGEQYF. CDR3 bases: TGTGCCAGCAGTTACAGACAGGGGGCGGGGGAGCAGTACTTC.

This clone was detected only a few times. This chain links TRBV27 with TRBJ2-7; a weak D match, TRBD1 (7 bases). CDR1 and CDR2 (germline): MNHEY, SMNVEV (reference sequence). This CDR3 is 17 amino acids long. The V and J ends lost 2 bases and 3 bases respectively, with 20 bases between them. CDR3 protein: CASSLGGGGIRDYEQYF. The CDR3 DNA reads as TGTGCCAGCAGTTTAGGAGGGGGCGGTATCAGGGACTACGAGCAGTACTTC.

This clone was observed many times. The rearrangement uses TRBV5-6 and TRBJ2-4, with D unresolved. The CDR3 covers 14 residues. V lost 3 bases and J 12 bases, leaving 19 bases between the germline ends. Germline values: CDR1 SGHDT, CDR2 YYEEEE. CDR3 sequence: CASSSFPRLFNQYF. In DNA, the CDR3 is TGTGCCAGCAGCTCCTTCCCCCGCTTGTTTAATCAGTACTTC.

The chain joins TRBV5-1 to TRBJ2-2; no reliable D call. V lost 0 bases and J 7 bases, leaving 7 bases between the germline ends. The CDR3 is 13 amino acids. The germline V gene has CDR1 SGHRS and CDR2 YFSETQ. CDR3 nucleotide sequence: TGCGCCAGCAGCTTGGGTGGAAACGGGGAGCTGTTTTTT. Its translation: CASSLGGNGELFF. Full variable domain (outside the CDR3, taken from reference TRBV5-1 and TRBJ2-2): KAGVTQTPRYLIKTRGQQVTLSCSPISGHRSVSWYQQTPGQGLQFLFEYFSETQRNKGNFPGRFSGRQFSNSRSEMNVSTLELGDSALYLCASSLGGNGELFFGEGSRLTVL.

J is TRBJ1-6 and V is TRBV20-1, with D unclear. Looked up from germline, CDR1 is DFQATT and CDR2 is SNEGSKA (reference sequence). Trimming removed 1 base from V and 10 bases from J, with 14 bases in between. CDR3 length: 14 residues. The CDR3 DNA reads TGCAGTGCTAGAGGGGCAAGGGAGGGCTCACCCCTCCACTTT. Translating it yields CSARGAREGSPLHF.

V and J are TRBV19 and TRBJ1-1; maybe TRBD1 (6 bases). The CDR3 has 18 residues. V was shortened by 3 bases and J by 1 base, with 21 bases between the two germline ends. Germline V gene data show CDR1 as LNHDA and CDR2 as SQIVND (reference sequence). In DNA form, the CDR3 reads TGTGCCAGTAGTATCGAAGGGGGGACAATGGGCCGGAACACTGAAGCTTTCTTT. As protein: CASSIEGGTMGRNTEAFF.

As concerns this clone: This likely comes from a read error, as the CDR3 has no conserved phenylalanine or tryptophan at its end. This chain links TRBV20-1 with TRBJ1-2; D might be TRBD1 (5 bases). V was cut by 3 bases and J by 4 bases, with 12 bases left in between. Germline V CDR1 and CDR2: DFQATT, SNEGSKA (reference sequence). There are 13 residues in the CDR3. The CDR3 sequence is CSASPGAAYGYTS. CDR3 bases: TGCAGTGCTAGCCCCGGGGCTGCCTATGGCTACACCTCC.

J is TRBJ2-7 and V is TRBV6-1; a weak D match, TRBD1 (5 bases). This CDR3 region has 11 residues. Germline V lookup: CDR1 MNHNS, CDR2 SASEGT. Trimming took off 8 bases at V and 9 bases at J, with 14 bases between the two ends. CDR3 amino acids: CASDSGAVQYV. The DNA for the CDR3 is TGTGCCAGCGACTCTGGGGCGGTGCAGTACGTC.

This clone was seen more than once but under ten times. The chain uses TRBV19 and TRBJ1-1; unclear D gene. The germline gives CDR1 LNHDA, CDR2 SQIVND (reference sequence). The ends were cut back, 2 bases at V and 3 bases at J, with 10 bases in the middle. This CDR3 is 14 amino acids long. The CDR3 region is CASSIKIAHTEAFF. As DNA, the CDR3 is TGTGCCAGTAGTATAAAGATCGCCCACACTGAAGCTTTCTTT.

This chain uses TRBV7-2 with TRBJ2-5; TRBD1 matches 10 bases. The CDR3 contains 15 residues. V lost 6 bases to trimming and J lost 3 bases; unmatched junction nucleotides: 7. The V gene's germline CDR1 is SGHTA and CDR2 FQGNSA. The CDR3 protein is CASRMSGTGEETQYF. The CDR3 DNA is TGTGCCAGCAGGATGTCCGGGACAGGGGAAGAGACCCAGTACTTC.

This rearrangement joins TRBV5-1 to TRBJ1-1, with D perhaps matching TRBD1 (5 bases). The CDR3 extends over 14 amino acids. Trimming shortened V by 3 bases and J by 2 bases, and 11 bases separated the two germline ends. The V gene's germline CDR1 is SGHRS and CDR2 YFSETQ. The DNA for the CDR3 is TGCGCCAGCAGCTCCGCGGGACTTAACACTGAAGCTTTCTTT. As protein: CASSSAGLNTEAFF.

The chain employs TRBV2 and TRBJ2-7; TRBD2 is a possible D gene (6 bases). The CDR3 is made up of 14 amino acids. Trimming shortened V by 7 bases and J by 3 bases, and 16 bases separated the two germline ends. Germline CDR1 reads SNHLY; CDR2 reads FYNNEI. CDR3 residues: CASKPSGPNYEQYF. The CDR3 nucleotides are TGTGCCAGCAAACCCAGCGGGCCCAACTACGAGCAGTACTTC.

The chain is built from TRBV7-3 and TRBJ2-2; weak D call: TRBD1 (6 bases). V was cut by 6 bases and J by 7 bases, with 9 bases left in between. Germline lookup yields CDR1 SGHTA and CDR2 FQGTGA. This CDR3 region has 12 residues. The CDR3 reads CASRQGRGELFF. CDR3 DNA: TGTGCCAGCAGGCAGGGGCGCGGGGAGCTGTTTTTT.

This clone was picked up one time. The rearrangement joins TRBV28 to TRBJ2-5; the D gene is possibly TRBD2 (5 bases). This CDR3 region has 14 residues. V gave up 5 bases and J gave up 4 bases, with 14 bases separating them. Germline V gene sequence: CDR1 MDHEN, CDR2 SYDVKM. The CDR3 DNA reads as TGTGCCAGCAGTCCCCCCGAGAGGGCAGAGACCCAGTACTTC. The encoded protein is CASSPPERAETQYF.

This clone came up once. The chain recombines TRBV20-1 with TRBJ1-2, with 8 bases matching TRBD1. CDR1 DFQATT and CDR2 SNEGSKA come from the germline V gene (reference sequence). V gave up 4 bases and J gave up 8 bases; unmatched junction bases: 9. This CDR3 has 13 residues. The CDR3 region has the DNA TGCAGTGCTACCAAGAGGACAGGGTTCGGCTACACCTTC. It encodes CSATKRTGFGYTF.

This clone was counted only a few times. CDR3 sequence: CASSEVGRGNTIYF. The CDR3 DNA is TGTGCCAGCAGTGAAGTCGGGAGAGGAAACACCATATATTTT. This chain connects TRBV6-1 to TRBJ1-3; D is undetermined. Looked up from germline, CDR1 is MNHNS and CDR2 is SASEGT. V lost 1 base and J 4 bases, leaving 8 bases between the germline ends. The CDR3 is 14 residues long.

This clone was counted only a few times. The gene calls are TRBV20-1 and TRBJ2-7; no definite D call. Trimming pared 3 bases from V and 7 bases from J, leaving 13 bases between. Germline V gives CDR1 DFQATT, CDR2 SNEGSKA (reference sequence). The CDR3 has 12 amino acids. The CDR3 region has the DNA TGCAGTGCTAGTCCCTTCCCGGAGGAGCAGTACTTC. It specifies CSASPFPEEQYF.

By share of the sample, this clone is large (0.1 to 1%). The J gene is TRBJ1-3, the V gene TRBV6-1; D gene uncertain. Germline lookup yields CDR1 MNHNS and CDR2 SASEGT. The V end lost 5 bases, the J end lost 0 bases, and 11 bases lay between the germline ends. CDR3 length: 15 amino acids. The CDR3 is CASSPTVSSGNTIYF. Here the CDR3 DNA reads TGTGCCAGCAGTCCCACAGTGTCCTCTGGAAACACCATATATTTT.

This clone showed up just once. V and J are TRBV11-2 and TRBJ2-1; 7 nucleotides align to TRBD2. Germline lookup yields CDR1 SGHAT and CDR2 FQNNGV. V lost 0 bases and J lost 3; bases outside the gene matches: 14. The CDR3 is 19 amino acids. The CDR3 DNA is TGTGCCAGCAGCTTAGAATGGCTGGAGTGGCTAGCGGACTACAATGAGCAGTTCTTC. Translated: CASSLEWLEWLADYNEQFF. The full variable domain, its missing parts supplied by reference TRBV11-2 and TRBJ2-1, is EAGVAQSPRYKIIEKRQSVAFWCNPISGHATLYWYQQILGQGPKLLIQFQNNGVVDDSQLPKDRFSAERLKGVDSTLKIQPAKLEDSAVYLCASSLEWLEWLADYNEQFFGPGTRLTVL.

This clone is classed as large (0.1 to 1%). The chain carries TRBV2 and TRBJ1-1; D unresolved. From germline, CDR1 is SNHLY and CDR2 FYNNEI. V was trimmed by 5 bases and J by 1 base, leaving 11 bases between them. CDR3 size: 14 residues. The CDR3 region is CASSPGHRNTEAFF. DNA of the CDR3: TGTGCCAGCAGTCCCGGGCATAGGAACACTGAAGCTTTCTTT.

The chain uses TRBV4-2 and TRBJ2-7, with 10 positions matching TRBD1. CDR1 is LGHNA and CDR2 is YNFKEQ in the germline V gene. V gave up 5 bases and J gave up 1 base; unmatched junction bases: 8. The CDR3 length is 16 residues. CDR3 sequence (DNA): TGTGCCAGCAGCTATTCCGGGACAGGGGAATCCTACGAGCAGTACTTC. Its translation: CASSYSGTGESYEQYF.

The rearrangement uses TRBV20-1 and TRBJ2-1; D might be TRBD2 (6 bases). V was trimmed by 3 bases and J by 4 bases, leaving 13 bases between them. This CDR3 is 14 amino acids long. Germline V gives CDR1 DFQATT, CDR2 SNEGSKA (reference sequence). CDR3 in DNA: TGCAGTGCTAGCTCAAGCGGGCCTTACAATGAGCAGTTCTTC. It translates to CSASSSGPYNEQFF.

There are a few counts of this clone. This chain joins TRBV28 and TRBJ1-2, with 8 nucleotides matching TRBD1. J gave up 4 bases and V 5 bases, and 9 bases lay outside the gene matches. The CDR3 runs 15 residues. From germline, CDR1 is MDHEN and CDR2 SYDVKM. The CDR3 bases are TGTGCCAGCAGTCCAAACAGGGGGTCCCTCTATGGCTACACCTTC. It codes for CASSPNRGSLYGYTF.